This TCR beta chain was sequenced in a study of graft-versus-host responses after intestinal transplantation. Overall study results and limits: GvH clones were found in recipient marrow; some appeared first in ileum or blood.

The V gene's germline CDR1 is SGHTA and CDR2 FQGNSA. The CDR3 consists of 13 residues. V was trimmed by 3 bases and J by 8 bases, leaving 10 bases between them. On this clone: No antigen is known for it.

Here immunoSEQ multiplex PCR was the method, and the copy in TCRdb shows in-frame clones only, minus some. Among several thousand clones listed, less than 98% were seen once. The sequence was collected from a human patient who received an intestinal transplant, so some T cells may come from the graft donor. V and J are TRBV7-2 and TRBJ2-2; D gene unclear. Sequencing was performed on PBMCs, taken 23 days after intestinal transplant. The CDR3 DNA reads as TGTGCCAGCAGCTTTGGAACTTCGGGGGAGCTGTTTTTT. Translated, it gives CASSFGTSGELFF.